This T cell receptor (beta chain) was observed in a study of Ad26.COV2.S vaccination and SARS-CoV-2 variants. Treatment denoted: over 15 received Ad26.COV2.S at low or high dose, single or two shots; about 5 received placebo; per-sample allocation not given. All samples were drawn on day 63, counting from the first vaccine or placebo injection. This table comes from immunoSEQ multiplex PCR, and its TCRdb copy is limited to in-frame clones, with some not included. The table records about 440,000 clones, around nine tenths of them present only once. This CDR3 contains 15 residues. Germline CDR1 reads KGHSH; CDR2 reads LQKENI. V was shortened by 2 bases and J by 2 bases, with 13 bases between the two germline ends.

This rearrangement joins TRBV18 to TRBJ2-7; TRBD1 might be the D (5 bases). The sequence was collected from a person aged 18-60 years who received the Ad26.COV2.S COVID-19 vaccine or a placebo. The material sequenced was peripheral blood, taken in a trial of Ad26.COV2.S vaccine versus placebo. The CDR3 nucleotides read TGTGCCAGCTCACCAGGCCCAGGGATTACCTACGAGCAGTACTTC. It is translated as CASSPGPGITYEQYF. Full variable domain (missing parts from reference TRBV18 and TRBJ2-7): NAGVMQNPRHLVRRRGQEARLRCSPMKGHSHVYWYRQLPEEGLKFMVYLQKENIIDESGMPKERFSAEFPKEGPSILRIQQVVRGDSAAYFCASSPGPGITYEQYFGPGTRLTVT.